This TCR beta chain was documented in a study of CD8 T cells in Susac syndrome. Blood CD8+ and CD4+ T cells underwent high-throughput TCR beta sequencing. Germline CDR1 reads SQVTM; CDR2 reads ANQGSEA. With 2 bases clipped from V and 2 bases from J, the junction kept 1 base outside the gene matches. The CDR3 runs to 13 residues. Reverse transcription of roughly 0.5 to 1 ug RNA was carried out with random hexamers. TCRdb ran MiXCR on the immunoSEQ multiplex PCR reads and lists one entry per CDR3 protein. Seen here are about 200,000 distinct CDR3 sequences, 90% to 97% observed once, and the top ten hold approximately 0.09%. Overall study findings and caveats: TCR sequencing and HLA analysis covered a relatively small number of individuals.

About this clonotype itself: Its antigen is still unknown.

The chain has TRBV29-1 and TRBJ1-2; 8 nucleotides align to TRBD1. Sequencing input: CD4+ T cells from PBMCs. This clonotype originated in a human donor with multiple sclerosis. CDR3 nucleotides: TGCAGCGTTGAACGGACAGGGAACTATGGCTACACCTTC. Its translation: CSVERTGNYGYTF.